A selection of T cell receptor beta chains follows, all from one sample in a study of blood T cell repertoires in COVID-19. Assay used: immunoSEQ multiplex PCR; TCRdb lists only in-frame clones, some missing. The sample lists about 90,000 clones; roughly four fifths were seen once. Sequencing was performed on peripheral blood. The receptors derive from a man in his 60s with acute or convalescent COVID-19. Each CDR3 is given with its conserved first and last residue. Each record gives: J gene, V gene, D gene, clone size, CDR3 DNA, CDR3 protein. D genes are given only for firm matches. For some rows the clone size is stated as once, few or many, or as a class when expanded; others skip it.

TRBJ1-2 TRBV5-6 TRBD1 - TGTGCCAGCAGCCGACAGGGAAGCTATGGCTACACCTTC CASSRQGSYGYTF
TRBJ2-5 TRBV5-4 - - TGTGCCAGCAGTGTCGGAGGGGGGGCAGAGACCCAGTACTTC CASSVGGGAETQYF
TRBJ1-1 TRBV7-3 - - TGTGCCAGCAGCTTAACAGGGGGGAACACTGAAGCTTTCTTT CASSLTGGNTEAFF
TRBJ2-7 TRBV1 - - TGCACCAGCAGCCAATACGCTGGCAGAACCTACGAGCAGTACTTC CTSSQYAGRTYEQYF
TRBJ2-7 TRBV6-5 TRBD1 - TGTGCCAGCACAGGACAGGGGGTTACCTACGAGCAGTACTTC CASTGQGVTYEQYF
TRBJ1-1 TRBV29-1 - few TGCAGCGTTGCCGGGGTAGCGGCTTTCTTT CSVAGVAAFF
TRBJ2-5 TRBV5-8 TRBD1 - TGTGCCAGCAGTCCACGGACAGGAACACAAGAGACCCAGTACTTC CASSPRTGTQETQYF
TRBJ2-7 TRBV10-3 - - TGTGCCATCAGTGAGACCGAGGGCCCCTACGAGCAGTACTTC CAISETEGPYEQYF
TRBJ1-1 TRBV1 - - TGCACCAGCAGCCAAGATAGTTCGGGTGCGGGGCGAAACACTGAAGCTTTCTTT CTSSQDSSGAGRNTEAFF
TRBJ1-1 TRBV11-1 - - TGTGCCAGCAGCTTAGAGGCAGGAGGGGAAGCTTTCTTT CASSLEAGGEAFF
TRBJ2-3 TRBV4-1 TRBD2 - TGCGCCAGCAGCCAGCACGGCGGGGGGGGCACAGATACGCAGTATTTT CASSQHGGGGTDTQYF
TRBJ1-6 TRBV27 - once TGTGCCAGCAGGGCGGGGGTATTTTCACCCCTCCACTTT CASRAGVFSPLHF
TRBJ2-7 TRBV5-6 - - TGTGCCAGCAGCTTCGTGAGCTCCTACGAGCAGTACTTC CASSFVSSYEQYF
TRBJ1-5 TRBV7-2 TRBD1 - TGTGCCAGCAGCCCGACAGGGTATAGCAATCAGCCCCAGCATTTT CASSPTGYSNQPQHF